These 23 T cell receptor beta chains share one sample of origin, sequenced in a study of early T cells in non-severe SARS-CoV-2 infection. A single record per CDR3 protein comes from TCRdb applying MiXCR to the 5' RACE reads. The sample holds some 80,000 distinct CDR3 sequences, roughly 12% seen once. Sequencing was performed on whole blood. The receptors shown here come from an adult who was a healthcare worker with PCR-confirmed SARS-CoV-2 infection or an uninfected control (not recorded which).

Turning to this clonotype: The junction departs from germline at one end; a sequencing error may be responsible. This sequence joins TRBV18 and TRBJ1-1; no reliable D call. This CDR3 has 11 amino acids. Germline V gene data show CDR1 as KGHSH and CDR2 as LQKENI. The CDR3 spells CANSRYDEAFF. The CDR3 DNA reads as TGTGCCAACTCACGGTACGATGAAGCTTTCTTT.

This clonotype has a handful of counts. The CDR3 nucleotides are TGCAGTGCTAGGTCCGGGACCTCTGGAAACACCATATATTTT. Protein product: CSARSGTSGNTIYF. The gene calls are TRBV20-1 and TRBJ1-3, with D maybe TRBD1 (5 bases). V dropped 3 bases and J dropped 0 bases, with 9 bases sitting between them. This CDR3 has 14 residues. CDR1 DFQATT and CDR2 SNEGSKA come from the germline V gene (reference sequence).

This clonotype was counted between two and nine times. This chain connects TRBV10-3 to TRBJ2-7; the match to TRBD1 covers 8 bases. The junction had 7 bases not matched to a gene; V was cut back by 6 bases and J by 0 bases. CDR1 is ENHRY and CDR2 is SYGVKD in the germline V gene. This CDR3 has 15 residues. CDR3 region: CAIRGPGQGSYEQYF. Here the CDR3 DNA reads TGTGCCATCAGAGGGCCAGGACAGGGCTCCTACGAGCAGTACTTC.

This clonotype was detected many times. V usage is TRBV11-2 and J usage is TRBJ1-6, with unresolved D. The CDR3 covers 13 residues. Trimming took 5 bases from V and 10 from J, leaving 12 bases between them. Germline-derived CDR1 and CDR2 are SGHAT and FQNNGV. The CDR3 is CASSLARGSPLHF. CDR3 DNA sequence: TGTGCCAGCAGCCTAGCCCGAGGGTCACCCCTCCACTTT.

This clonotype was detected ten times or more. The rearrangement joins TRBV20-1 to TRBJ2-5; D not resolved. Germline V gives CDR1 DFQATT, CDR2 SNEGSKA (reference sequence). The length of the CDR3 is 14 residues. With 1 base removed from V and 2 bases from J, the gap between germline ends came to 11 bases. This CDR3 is CSARARHDQETQYF. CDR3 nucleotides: TGCAGTGCTAGAGCGCGACATGATCAAGAGACCCAGTACTTC.

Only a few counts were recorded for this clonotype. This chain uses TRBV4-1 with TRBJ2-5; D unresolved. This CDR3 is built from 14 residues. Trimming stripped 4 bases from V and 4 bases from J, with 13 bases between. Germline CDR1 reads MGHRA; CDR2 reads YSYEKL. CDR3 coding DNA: TGCGCCAGCAGCCGAAGCGATTCCCTAGAGACCCAGTACTTC. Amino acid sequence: CASSRSDSLETQYF.

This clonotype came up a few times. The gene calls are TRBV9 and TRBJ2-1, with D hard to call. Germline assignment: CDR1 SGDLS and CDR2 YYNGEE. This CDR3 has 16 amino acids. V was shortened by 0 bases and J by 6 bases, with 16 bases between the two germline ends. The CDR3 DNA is TGTGCCAGCAGCGTAGAGGTTAGTCAATGGGGCAATGAGCAGTTCTTC. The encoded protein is CASSVEVSQWGNEQFF.

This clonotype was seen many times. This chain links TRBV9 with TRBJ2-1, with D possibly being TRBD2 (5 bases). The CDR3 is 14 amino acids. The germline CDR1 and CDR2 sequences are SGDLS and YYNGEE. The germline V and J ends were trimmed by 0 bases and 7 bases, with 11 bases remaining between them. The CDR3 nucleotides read TGTGCCAGCAGCGTAGCGTATCCGGGGAATGAGCAGTTCTTC. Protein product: CASSVAYPGNEQFF.

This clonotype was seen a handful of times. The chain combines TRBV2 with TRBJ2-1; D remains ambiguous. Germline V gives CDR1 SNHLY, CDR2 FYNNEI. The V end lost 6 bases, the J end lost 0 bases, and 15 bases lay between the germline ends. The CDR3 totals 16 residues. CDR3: CASSRTGSPSYNEQFF. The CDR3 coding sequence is TGTGCCAGCAGCCGGACGGGCTCTCCCTCCTACAATGAGCAGTTCTTC.

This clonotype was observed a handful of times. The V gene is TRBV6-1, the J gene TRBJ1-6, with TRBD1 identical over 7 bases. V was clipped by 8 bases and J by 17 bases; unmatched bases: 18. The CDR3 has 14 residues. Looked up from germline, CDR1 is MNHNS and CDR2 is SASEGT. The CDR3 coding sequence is TGTGCCAGCTCTCCGCCCGGCTCGACAGGGTTCATCCACTTT. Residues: CASSPPGSTGFIHF.

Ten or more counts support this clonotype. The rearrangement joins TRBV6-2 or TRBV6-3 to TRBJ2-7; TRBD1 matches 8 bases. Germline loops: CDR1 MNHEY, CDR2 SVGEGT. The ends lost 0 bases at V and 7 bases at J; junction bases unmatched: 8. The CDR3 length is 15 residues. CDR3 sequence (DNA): TGTGCCAGCAGTTACTCAGGGACAGGAGCAGGGGAGCAGTACTTC. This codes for CASSYSGTGAGEQYF.

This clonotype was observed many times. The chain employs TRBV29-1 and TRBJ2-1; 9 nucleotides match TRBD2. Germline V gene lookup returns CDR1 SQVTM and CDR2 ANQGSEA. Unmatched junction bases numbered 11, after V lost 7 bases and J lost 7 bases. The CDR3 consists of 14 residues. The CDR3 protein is CSGRLRLAGNEQFF. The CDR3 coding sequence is TGCAGCGGCCGACTTCGCCTAGCGGGAAATGAGCAGTTCTTC.

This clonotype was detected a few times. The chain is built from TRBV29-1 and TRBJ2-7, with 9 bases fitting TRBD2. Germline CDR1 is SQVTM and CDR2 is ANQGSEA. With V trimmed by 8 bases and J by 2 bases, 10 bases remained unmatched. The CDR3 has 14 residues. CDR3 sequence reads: CSPVRREGTYEQYF. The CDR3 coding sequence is TGCAGCCCCGTTAGGCGGGAGGGTACCTACGAGCAGTACTTC.

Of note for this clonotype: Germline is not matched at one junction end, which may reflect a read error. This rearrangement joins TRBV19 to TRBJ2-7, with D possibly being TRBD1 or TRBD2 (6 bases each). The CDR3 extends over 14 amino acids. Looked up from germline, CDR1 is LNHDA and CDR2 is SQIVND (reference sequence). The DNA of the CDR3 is TGTGCCAGTAGCTCCGGGGGCGCAAGCTACGGGCAGTACTTC. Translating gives CASSSGGASYGQYF.

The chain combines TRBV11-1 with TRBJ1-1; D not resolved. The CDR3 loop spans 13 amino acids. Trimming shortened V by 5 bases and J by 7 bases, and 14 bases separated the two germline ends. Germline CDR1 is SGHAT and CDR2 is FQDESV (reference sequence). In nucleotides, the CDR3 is TGTGCCAGCAGCCCTTCTCTGGAAGGTGAAGCTTTCTTT. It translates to CASSPSLEGEAFF.

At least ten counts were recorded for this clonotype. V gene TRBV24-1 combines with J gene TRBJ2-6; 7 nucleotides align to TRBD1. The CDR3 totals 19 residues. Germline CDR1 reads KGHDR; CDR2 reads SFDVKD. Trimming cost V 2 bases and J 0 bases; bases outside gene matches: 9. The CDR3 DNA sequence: TGTGCCACCAGTGATTGGGGCTCGGACAGGAGCTCTGGGGCCAACGTCCTGACTTTC. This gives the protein CATSDWGSDRSSGANVLTF.

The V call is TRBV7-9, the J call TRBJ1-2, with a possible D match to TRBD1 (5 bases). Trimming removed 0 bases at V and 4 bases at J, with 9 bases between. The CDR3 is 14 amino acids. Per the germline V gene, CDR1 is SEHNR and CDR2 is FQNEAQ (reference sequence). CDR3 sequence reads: CASSLAGDLYGYTF. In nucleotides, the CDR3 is TGTGCCAGCAGCTTAGCGGGGGACCTCTATGGCTACACCTTC.

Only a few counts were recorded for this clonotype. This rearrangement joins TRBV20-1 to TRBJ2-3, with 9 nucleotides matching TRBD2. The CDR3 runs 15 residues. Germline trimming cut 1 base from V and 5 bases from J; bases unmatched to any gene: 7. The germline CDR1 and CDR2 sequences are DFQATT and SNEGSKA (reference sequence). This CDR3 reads CSARVPGLAVDTQYF. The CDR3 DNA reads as TGCAGTGCTAGAGTCCCGGGACTAGCCGTAGATACGCAGTATTTT.

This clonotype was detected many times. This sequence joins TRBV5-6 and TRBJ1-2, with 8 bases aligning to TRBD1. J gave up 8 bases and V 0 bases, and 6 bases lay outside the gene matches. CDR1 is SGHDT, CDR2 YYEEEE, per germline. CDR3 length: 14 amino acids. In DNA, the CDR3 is TGTGCCAGCAGCTTGGGGGGACAGGAGGTCGGCTACACCTTC. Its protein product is CASSLGGQEVGYTF.

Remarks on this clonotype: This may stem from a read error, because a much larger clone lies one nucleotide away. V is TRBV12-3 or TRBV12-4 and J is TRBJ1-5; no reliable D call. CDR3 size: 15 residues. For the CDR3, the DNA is TGTGCCAGCAGTTTCGGCGGGCCAGTTGATCAGCTCCAGCATTTT. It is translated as CASSFGGPVDQLQHF.

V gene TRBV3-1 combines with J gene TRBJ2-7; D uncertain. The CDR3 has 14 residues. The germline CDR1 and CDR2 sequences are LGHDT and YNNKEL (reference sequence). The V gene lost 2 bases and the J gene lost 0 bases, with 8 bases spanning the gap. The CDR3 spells CASSQTPDSYEQYF. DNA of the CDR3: TGTGCCAGCAGCCAAACCCCCGACTCCTACGAGCAGTACTTC.

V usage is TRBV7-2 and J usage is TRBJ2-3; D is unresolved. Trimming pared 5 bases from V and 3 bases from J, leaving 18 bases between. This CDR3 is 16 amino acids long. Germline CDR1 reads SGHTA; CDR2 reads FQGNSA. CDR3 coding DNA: TGTGCCAGCAGCAAGCACCTCCTGGGTCAGACAGATACGCAGTATTTT. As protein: CASSKHLLGQTDTQYF.

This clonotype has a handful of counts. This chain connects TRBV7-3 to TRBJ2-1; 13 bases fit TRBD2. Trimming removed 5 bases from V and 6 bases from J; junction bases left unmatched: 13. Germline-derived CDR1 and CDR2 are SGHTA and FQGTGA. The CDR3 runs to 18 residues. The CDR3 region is CASSAQPPGLAGSNEQFF. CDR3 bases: TGTGCCAGCAGCGCCCAACCGCCGGGACTAGCGGGAAGCAATGAGCAGTTCTTC.